The 18 T cell receptor beta chains listed next were all sequenced from one sample in a study of post-analysis software for immune sequencing data. These TCRs are of unknown antigen specificity. Findings and caveats of the study: Patients used about 5 TRBV segments, including TRBV5-6, TRBV5-1 and TRBV20-1, more often than controls.

Unique molecular identifiers were present in the TCR beta cDNA libraries. From the PCR reads, TCRdb called clonotypes with MiXCR, one entry per CDR3 protein. The sample consists of hundreds of thousands of distinct CDR3 sequences, 30% of them appearing once. The sample comprised blood. All receptors derive from a girl under 18 with multiple sclerosis.

The V gene is TRBV20-1, the J gene TRBJ2-7, with D tentatively TRBD1 (6 bases). The germline CDR1 and CDR2 sequences are DFQATT and SNEGSKA (reference sequence). CDR3 length equals 12 residues. V was cut by 2 bases and J by 5 bases, with 10 bases left in between. CDR3 protein: CSARSQGNEQYF. CDR3 sequence (DNA): TGCAGTGCTAGATCACAGGGAAACGAGCAGTACTTC.

This chain connects TRBV4-1 to TRBJ1-2, with D uncertain. V was shortened by 3 bases and J by 9 bases, with 8 bases between the two germline ends. This CDR3 contains 11 residues. The V gene's germline CDR1 is MGHRA and CDR2 YSYEKL. CDR3 protein: CASSQGGSYTF. The CDR3 nucleotides are TGCGCCAGCAGCCAGGGAGGCAGCTACACCTTC.

This clonotype was detected a few times. The rearrangement joins TRBV9 to TRBJ2-3, with TRBD2 matching 7 bases. The germline V gene encodes CDR1 SGDLS and CDR2 YYNGEE. V shed 0 bases and J 2 bases; nucleotides not matched to a gene: 3. The CDR3 runs to 15 residues. CDR3 amino acids: CASSVGAGTTDTQYF. The CDR3 DNA follows: TGTGCCAGCAGCGTAGGAGCGGGGACCACAGATACGCAGTATTTT. Variable domain in full (rest from reference TRBV9 and TRBJ2-3): DSGVTQTPKHLITATGQRVTLRCSPRSGDLSVYWYQQSLDQGLQFLIQYYNGEERAKGNILERFSAQQFPDLHSELNLSSLELGDSALYFCASSVGAGTTDTQYFGPGTRLTVL.

In this sample, this clonotype turned up a few times. The V gene is TRBV7-2, the J gene TRBJ2-1; 8 positions agree with TRBD1. V lost 3 bases, J lost 10 bases, and 5 bases stayed unmatched. Germline CDR1 SGHTA, CDR2 FQGNSA. This CDR3 is 13 amino acids long. Here the CDR3 reads CASSFQGAGEQFF. The CDR3 coding sequence is TGTGCCAGCAGCTTCCAGGGGGCAGGGGAGCAGTTCTTC. The complete variable domain, with remaining parts taken from reference TRBV7-2 and TRBJ2-1, reads GAGVSQSPSNKVTEKGKDVELRCDPISGHTALYWYRQSLGQGLEFLIYFQGNSAPDKSGLPSDRFSAERTGGSVSTLTIQRTQQEDSAVYLCASSFQGAGEQFFGPGTRLTVL.

The CDR3 sequence: CASSLASTLNTQYF. CDR3 nucleotide sequence: TGTGCCAGCAGCTTAGCTTCGACCCTGAATACGCAGTATTTT. The gene calls are TRBV7-9 and TRBJ2-3; D is uncertain. Germline V CDR1 and CDR2: SEHNR, FQNEAQ (reference sequence). The V end was cut by 0 bases, the J end by 7 bases, with 11 bases between. The CDR3 length is 14 residues.

Many counts were recorded for this clonotype. The gene calls are TRBV7-9 and TRBJ2-1; TRBD2 matches 9 bases. Germline CDR1 and CDR2: SEHNR and FQNEAQ (reference sequence). This CDR3 comprises 16 residues. The trim removed 5 bases at V and 6 bases at J, leaving 11 bases unmatched. The CDR3 coding sequence is TGTGCCAGCAGCCCGACCCTCCAGACTAGCGGCAATGAGCAGTTCTTC. Its translation: CASSPTLQTSGNEQFF.

This sequence joins TRBV29-1 and TRBJ1-2; D remains unclear. Trimming shortened V by 2 bases and J by 7 bases, and 11 bases separated the two germline ends. This CDR3 comprises 12 residues. Germline CDR1 SQVTM, CDR2 ANQGSEA. The CDR3 loop is CSVEKGSSGYTF. CDR3 nucleotide sequence: TGCAGCGTTGAAAAGGGAAGTAGTGGCTACACCTTC.

This clonotype was seen a handful of times. The gene calls are TRBV12-5 and TRBJ2-1; the match to TRBD2 covers 9 bases. The CDR3 loop spans 18 amino acids. Trimming took 6 bases from V and 4 from J; bases not matched to a gene: 16. CDR1 and CDR2 (germline): LGHNT, FRNRAP. Here the CDR3 reads CASGWGRLAGVTYNEQFF. The CDR3 DNA reads as TGTGCTAGTGGCTGGGGTCGGTTAGCGGGGGTCACATACAATGAGCAGTTCTTC.

This clonotype has a handful of counts. The chain uses TRBV18 and TRBJ2-7; perhaps TRBD1 as D (5 bases). This CDR3 region has 13 residues. Germline CDR1 and CDR2: KGHSH and LQKENI. V was shortened by 2 bases and J by 2 bases, with 7 bases between the two germline ends. CDR3 coding DNA: TGTGCCAGCTCACCAACGACAGCCTACGAGCAGTACTTC. The encoded protein is CASSPTTAYEQYF.

This clonotype was detected ten times or more. This sequence joins TRBV28 and TRBJ2-1; the D gene is possibly TRBD2 (5 bases). The length of the CDR3 is 13 residues. V was trimmed by 2 bases and J by 10 bases, leaving 12 bases between them. The germline CDR1 and CDR2 sequences are MDHEN and SYDVKM. CDR3 loop: CASSLPSSVEQFF. CDR3 nucleotides: TGTGCCAGCAGTTTACCGAGTAGCGTGGAGCAGTTCTTC.

The chain is built from TRBV7-2 and TRBJ2-5; the D gene is possibly TRBD2 (7 bases). CDR1 is SGHTA, CDR2 FQGNSA, per germline. Trimming removed 2 bases at V and 1 base at J, with 11 bases between. The CDR3 is 15 residues long. CDR3 nucleotide sequence: TGTGCCAGCAGCTTACCCCGGGGGGCCCAAGAGACCCAGTACTTC. Its translation: CASSLPRGAQETQYF.

The CDR3, as DNA: TGCGCCAGCAGCTTGGAGGGATATAAAGGAGAAAAACTGTTTTTT. Its translation: CASSLEGYKGEKLFF. The rearrangement uses TRBV5-1 and TRBJ1-4; D not resolved. With 0 bases removed from V and 8 bases from J, the gap between germline ends came to 14 bases. The CDR3 runs 15 residues. Germline lookup yields CDR1 SGHRS and CDR2 YFSETQ.

The chain combines TRBV4-1 with TRBJ1-4; D ambiguous. The V gene's germline CDR1 is MGHRA and CDR2 YSYEKL. The CDR3 covers 15 residues. The V gene lost 4 bases and the J gene lost 6 bases, with 15 bases spanning the gap. CDR3 DNA: TGCGCCAGCAGCCCTTATTCATCTGGGGATGAAAAACTGTTTTTT. Protein sequence: CASSPYSSGDEKLFF.

The chain uses TRBV6-5 and TRBJ2-7; TRBD2 might be the D (5 bases). The germline V and J ends were trimmed by 4 bases and 0 bases, with 13 bases remaining between them. The CDR3 consists of 15 residues. Germline assignment: CDR1 MNHEY and CDR2 SVGAGI. In DNA form, the CDR3 reads TGTGCCAGCAGTTCCCCGGGAATAACCTCCTACGAGCAGTACTTC. It yields the protein CASSSPGITSYEQYF.

The chain links TRBV4-2 to TRBJ2-5; no reliable D call. CDR1 is LGHNA, CDR2 YNFKEQ, per germline. The CDR3 is 14 amino acids. Trimming pared 1 base from V and 2 bases from J, leaving 8 bases between. The CDR3 coding sequence is TGTGCCAGCAGCCAAGTGGCAGAACAAGAGACCCAGTACTTC. Protein product: CASSQVAEQETQYF.

Points on this clonotype: Its ends do not fully match the called genes, so a read error is possible. The chain uses TRBV11-2 and TRBJ1-2; a weak D match, TRBD1 (6 bases). This CDR3 region has 16 residues. Germline CDR1 and CDR2: SGHAT and FQNNGV. The CDR3 nucleotides are TGTACCAGCAGCTTAGTATTCAGGACAGTAAACTATGGTTACACCTTC. Protein sequence: CTSSLVFRTVNYGYTF.

The chain employs TRBV28 and TRBJ1-2; D may be TRBD1 (6 bases). The CDR3 spans 17 residues. CDR1 and CDR2 from the germline V gene are MDHEN and SYDVKM. Trimming cost V 3 bases and J 7 bases, with 24 bases left between them. CDR3 sequence: CASSLGPGESLTGGYTF. In nucleotides, the CDR3 is TGTGCCAGCAGTTTGGGTCCAGGGGAATCATTGACCGGTGGCTACACCTTC.

A note on this clonotype: A read error may produce the germline difference seen at one junction end. The genes are TRBV13 and TRBJ2-3; possibly TRBD2 for D (6 bases). The CDR3 runs to 12 residues. From germline, CDR1 is PRHDT and CDR2 FYEKMQ (reference sequence). CDR3 coding DNA: TGTGCCGGCAGCCTCGTGGAGGGTACGCAGTATTTT. Residues: CAGSLVEGTQYF.